A single sample gave rise to the 28 T cell receptor beta chains below, sequenced in a study of OX40 agonist ivuxolimab in advanced cancers. Libraries were prepared through the immunoSEQ multiplex PCR assay. TCRdb took this table from immuneACCESS and kept in-frame rearrangements with V and J called. Such tables lack part of the clones; where checked against another copy, unresolved V genes explain under half of the gap, and the rest is unexplained. The sample yields nearly 65,000 clones; roughly nine tenths were counted once. About 4% of the sample belongs to the ten largest clones. Sequencing used CD4+ or CD8+ T cells sorted from blood, obtained in a trial of the OX40 agonist ivuxolimab. The receptors stem from an adult with an advanced solid tumor such as melanoma, head and neck, liver or kidney cancer.

The V and J genes are TRBV10-3 and TRBJ1-1; unclear D gene. Germline-derived CDR1 and CDR2 are ENHRY and SYGVKD. V was clipped by 6 bases and J by 1 base, with 15 bases between them. This CDR3 region has 15 residues. The CDR3 is CAISSNPRGNTEAFF. CDR3 DNA: TGTGCCATCAGCAGCAATCCCAGAGGGAACACTGAAGCTTTCTTT.

This rearrangement joins TRBV10-1 to TRBJ2-7, with TRBD2 matching 13 bases. This CDR3 is 14 amino acids long. Germline V gene sequence: CDR1 WNHNN, CDR2 SYGVQD (reference sequence). Unmatched junction bases numbered 5, after V lost 7 bases and J lost 5 bases. The CDR3 DNA reads TGCGCCAGCACCGGGACTAGCGGGAACCACGAGCAGTACTTC. Residues: CASTGTSGNHEQYF.

This chain links TRBV12-5 with TRBJ2-2, with 10 bases identical to TRBD2. The CDR3 runs to 13 residues. CDR1 and CDR2 (germline): LGHNT, FRNRAP. V lost 8 bases to trimming and J lost 4 bases; unmatched junction nucleotides: 1. The CDR3 reads CASRLAGTGELFF. CDR3 bases: TGTGCTAGTAGACTAGCGGGCACCGGGGAGCTGTTTTTT.

The rearrangement links TRBV7-9 to TRBJ2-1; TRBD2 matches 8 bases. With 4 bases clipped from V and 4 bases from J, the junction kept 6 bases outside the gene matches. This CDR3 has 15 residues. Germline values: CDR1 SEHNR, CDR2 FQNEAQ (reference sequence). The chain's CDR3 is CASSSRPGGYNEQFF. CDR3 bases: TGTGCCAGCAGCTCAAGACCGGGGGGGTACAATGAGCAGTTCTTC.

This clone showed up just once. The rearrangement links TRBV9 to TRBJ2-3, with TRBD2 matching 8 bases. CDR1 is SGDLS, CDR2 YYNGEE, per germline. J was trimmed by 0 bases and V by 4 bases; bases with no gene match: 7. The CDR3 runs to 16 residues. The CDR3 DNA sequence: TGTGCCAGCAGCCCCGGGCGGGGGGTTAGCACAGATACGCAGTATTTT. Translating gives CASSPGRGVSTDTQYF.

The chain carries TRBV5-6 and TRBJ2-7, with a weak D call TRBD1 (5 bases). The germline V and J ends were trimmed by 3 bases and 1 base, with 11 bases remaining between them. Looked up from germline, CDR1 is SGHDT and CDR2 is YYEEEE. The CDR3 totals 14 residues. CDR3 nucleotides: TGTGCCAGCAGCTGGGGCATATCATCCTACGAGCAGTACTTC. Residues: CASSWGISSYEQYF.

The J gene is TRBJ2-7, the V gene TRBV10-3, with 13 bases aligning to TRBD2. Germline values: CDR1 ENHRY, CDR2 SYGVKD. Losses at the gene ends were 5 bases for V and 4 bases for J; bases not matched to a gene: 2. The CDR3 is made up of 14 amino acids. The DNA of the CDR3 is TGTGCCATCAGTCCGGGACTAGCGGGGTACGAGCAGTACTTC. Amino acids: CAISPGLAGYEQYF.

The chain joins TRBV7-9 to TRBJ2-7; D remains unclear. Germline V gene sequence: CDR1 SEHNR, CDR2 FQNEAQ (reference sequence). The CDR3 spans 12 residues. V dropped 3 bases and J dropped 4 bases, with 7 bases sitting between them. The CDR3 DNA sequence: TGTGCCAGCAGCTTCTTAGGGTACGAGCAGTACTTC. Translating gives CASSFLGYEQYF.

CDR3 in DNA: TGCGCCAGCAGCTTGTCGGTTGGTGCATACGAGCAGTACGTC. This codes for CASSLSVGAYEQYV. The V call is TRBV5-1, the J call TRBJ2-7, with D uncertain. Germline assignment: CDR1 SGHRS and CDR2 YFSETQ. V lost 1 base, J lost 4 bases, and 12 bases lay in between. The CDR3 runs 14 residues.

This clone was observed once. The chain links TRBV5-6 to TRBJ2-1; 8 positions agree with TRBD2. The V segment lost 4 bases and the J segment 9 bases; nucleotides outside the gene matches: 6. Germline V gives CDR1 SGHDT, CDR2 YYEEEE. The CDR3 length is 13 residues. CDR3 nucleotides: TGTGCCAGCAGCCCCGGGAGGGGGGTTGAGCAGTTCTTC. Encoded protein: CASSPGRGVEQFF.

This clone appeared once. This sequence joins TRBV5-1 and TRBJ1-2; the match to TRBD1 covers 7 bases. The CDR3 spans 17 residues. V shed 0 bases and J 0 bases; nucleotides not matched to a gene: 8. From germline, CDR1 is SGHRS and CDR2 YFSETQ. The CDR3 protein is CASSLGEGAPTNYGYTF. The CDR3 DNA sequence: TGCGCCAGCAGCTTGGGAGAGGGGGCCCCAACTAACTATGGCTACACCTTC.

The V call is TRBV28, the J call TRBJ2-1, with D perhaps matching TRBD2 (6 bases). CDR3 length: 14 residues. Germline V gene sequence: CDR1 MDHEN, CDR2 SYDVKM. V was pared by 10 bases and J by 1 base, with 14 bases between. CDR3 DNA: TGTGCCACAGGAGACGGGGGATCCTACAATGAGCAGTTCTTC. This gives the protein CATGDGGSYNEQFF.

This chain uses TRBV15 with TRBJ1-2, with D possibly being TRBD1 (5 bases). Trimming removed 4 bases at V and 4 bases at J, with 7 bases between. The CDR3 extends over 12 amino acids. Per germline, CDR1 LNHNV and CDR2 YYDKDF (reference sequence). The CDR3 nucleotides read TGTGCCACCAGCACCGGGACCTATGGCTACACCTTC. Protein product: CATSTGTYGYTF.

This chain joins TRBV29-1 and TRBJ2-5; D might be TRBD2 (6 bases). Per germline, CDR1 SQVTM and CDR2 ANQGSEA. This CDR3 spans 13 amino acids. The CDR3 loop is CTITGLSEETQYF. In DNA, the CDR3 is TGCACCATCACAGGACTAAGTGAAGAGACCCAGTACTTC.

V is TRBV5-4 and J is TRBJ2-1, with 10 bases fitting TRBD1. The CDR3 loop spans 14 amino acids. The germline V gene encodes CDR1 SGHNT and CDR2 YYREEE (reference sequence). The V and J ends lost 4 bases and 2 bases, in that order; junction bases with no gene match: 0. DNA of the CDR3: TGTGCCAGCAGCGACAGGGGGCCCTACAATGAGCAGTTCTTC. Protein: CASSDRGPYNEQFF.

This chain links TRBV6-4 with TRBJ1-1, with 9 bases that match TRBD1. The CDR3 covers 15 residues. V was pared by 4 bases and J by 1 base, with 4 bases of the junction left unmatched. Germline V lookup: CDR1 MRHNA, CDR2 SNTAGT. For the CDR3, the DNA is TGTGCCAGCAGTGGGAAACAGGGGGCGAACACTGAAGCTTTCTTT. Translating gives CASSGKQGANTEAFF.

This chain joins TRBV15 and TRBJ2-1, with 10 bases matching TRBD2. This CDR3 comprises 18 residues. Unmatched junction bases numbered 9, after V lost 0 bases and J lost 4 bases. The germline CDR1 and CDR2 sequences are LNHNV and YYDKDF (reference sequence). CDR3 in amino acids: CATSRDSLTSGFYNEQFF. In DNA, the CDR3 is TGTGCCACCAGCAGAGATTCCCTGACTAGCGGGTTTTACAATGAGCAGTTCTTC.

This clone was seen more than once but under ten times. The CDR3 is CASSLDPTGYNEQFF. In nucleotides, the CDR3 is TGTGCCAGCAGCTTGGATCCGACAGGCTACAATGAGCAGTTCTTC. This chain connects TRBV7-3 to TRBJ2-1, with a possible D match to TRBD1 (6 bases). The V and J ends lost 3 bases and 3 bases respectively, with 12 bases between them. This CDR3 comprises 15 residues. The germline CDR1 and CDR2 sequences are SGHTA and FQGTGA.

This sequence joins TRBV15 and TRBJ1-5; D gene uncertain. Germline V CDR1 and CDR2: LNHNV, YYDKDF (reference sequence). There are 15 residues in the CDR3. Trimming pared 3 bases from V and 5 bases from J, leaving 14 bases between. The CDR3 DNA sequence: TGTGCCACCAGCAGCGAAGGGAATGGGTATCAGCCCCAGCATTTT. Amino acid sequence: CATSSEGNGYQPQHF.

The gene calls are TRBV7-9 and TRBJ2-2; unclear D gene. This CDR3 is 14 amino acids long. Trimming took 2 bases from V and 1 from J, leaving 5 bases between them. Germline values: CDR1 SEHNR, CDR2 FQNEAQ (reference sequence). DNA for the CDR3: TGTGCCAGCAGCTTAACGGAGAACACCGGGGAGCTGTTTTTT. Protein sequence: CASSLTENTGELFF.

The rearrangement joins TRBV7-9 to TRBJ2-1; D might be TRBD1 or TRBD2, each matching 7 bases. Trimming stripped 4 bases from V and 8 bases from J, with 15 bases between. The CDR3 sequence is 14 residues long. Germline V CDR1 and CDR2: SEHNR, FQNEAQ (reference sequence). The chain's CDR3 is CASSSRGGGYEQFF. The CDR3 nucleotides are TGTGCCAGCAGCTCCCGGGGAGGGGGCTATGAGCAGTTCTTC. The variable domain in full, with the rest retrieved from reference TRBV7-9 and TRBJ2-1, is DTGVSQNPRHKITKRGQNVTFRCDPISEHNRLYWYRQTLGQGPEFLTYFQNEAQLEKSRLLSDRFSAERPKGSFSTLEIQRTEQGDSAMYLCASSSRGGGYEQFFGPGTRLTVL.

The chain combines TRBV6-5 with TRBJ1-2; D gene ambiguous. The CDR3 sequence is 14 residues long. The germline V gene encodes CDR1 MNHEY and CDR2 SVGAGI. With 0 bases removed from V and 2 bases from J, the gap between germline ends came to 7 bases. In DNA form, the CDR3 reads TGTGCCAGCAGTTACTCGCAGGTCAACTATGGCTACACCTTC. This gives the protein CASSYSQVNYGYTF.

This clone was counted once. V and J are TRBV4-3 and TRBJ1-1, with D maybe TRBD1 (5 bases). Germline V lookup: CDR1 LGHNA, CDR2 YSLEER. The CDR3 has 15 residues. Trimming cost V 0 bases and J 6 bases, with 14 bases left between them. CDR3 nucleotide sequence: TGCGCCAGCAGCCAAGATCAGGGAAGTGGCGCTGAAGCTTTCTTT. This gives the protein CASSQDQGSGAEAFF.

V and J are TRBV6-5 and TRBJ2-7; 8 positions match TRBD1. The CDR3 contains 15 residues. J was trimmed by 4 bases and V by 4 bases; bases with no gene match: 9. Looked up from germline, CDR1 is MNHEY and CDR2 is SVGAGI. As DNA, the CDR3 is TGTGCCAGCAGTTCAGGACAGGGCTTAAGGTACGAGCAGTACTTC. Amino acid sequence: CASSSGQGLRYEQYF.

This chain connects TRBV5-1 to TRBJ2-1; a possible D gene is TRBD1 (6 bases). CDR3 length: 17 amino acids. Germline V lookup: CDR1 SGHRS, CDR2 YFSETQ. V lost 4 bases and J 2 bases, leaving 19 bases between the germline ends. Written as DNA, the CDR3 is TGCGCCAGCAGCAGTGGTCTCCGGCAGGGGCCCTACAATGAGCAGTTCTTC. Amino acids: CASSSGLRQGPYNEQFF.

The CDR3 coding sequence is TGTGCCAGCAGCACTCCGGGACGGGGCTTTCTTGAGCAGTACTTC. Its translation: CASSTPGRGFLEQYF. The chain is built from TRBV11-2 and TRBJ2-7; D assignment may be TRBD1 or TRBD2 (5 bases each). Germline CDR1 SGHAT, CDR2 FQNNGV. The V and J ends lost 5 bases and 7 bases respectively, with 21 bases between them. This CDR3 spans 15 amino acids.

The chain links TRBV5-4 to TRBJ2-7; 7 bases map to TRBD1. Germline V gene sequence: CDR1 SGHNT, CDR2 YYREEE (reference sequence). Trimming took 3 bases from V and 6 from J; bases not matched to a gene: 9. The CDR3 runs 14 residues. CDR3 in DNA: TGTGCCAGCAGCTCCGGCGACAGGGCGCTCGAGCAGTACTTC. It translates to CASSSGDRALEQYF.

V and J are TRBV27 and TRBJ2-1; TRBD1 matches at 10 bases. CDR1 is MNHEY and CDR2 is SMNVEV in the germline V gene (reference sequence). This CDR3 contains 14 residues. V was clipped by 3 bases and J by 7 bases; unmatched bases: 3. The CDR3 DNA follows: TGTGCCAGCAGTTTGACAGGGGGCTGGAATGAGCAGTTCTTC. It is translated as CASSLTGGWNEQFF.